This entry describes one T cell receptor (beta chain). Germline V lookup: CDR1 MNHEY, CDR2 SVGEGT. The CDR3 length is 14 residues. This entry belongs to a study of T cells expressing NK-cell markers. Template switching by 5'RACE with UMIs generated the TCR beta cDNA. TCRdb re-called the 5' RACE reads and shows each CDR3 protein once, DNA omitted. Here the sample table reports 130,000 to 150,000 distinct CDR3 sequences. This clonotype was sampled from a man aged 18 to 30 in good health. This chain links TRBV6-2 or TRBV6-3 with TRBJ2-2; the D call from TCRdb, TRBD1, cannot be confirmed without DNA. Sequencing was done on a sample of blood T cells: a sorted CD56 or NKG2C T cell subset, CD4+ or CD8+ T cells, or bulk PBMC T cells (not recorded which). The CDR3 is CASSYREGPGELFF.